What follows describes a single TCR beta chain. There are 13 residues in the CDR3. From germline, CDR1 is DFQATT and CDR2 SNEGSKA (reference sequence). This entry belongs to a study of monozygotic twins with inflammatory bowel disease. TCRdb re-analyzed the 5' RACE reads; it lists each CDR3 protein once, without DNA. Its listing shows about 330,000 distinct CDR3 sequences. The chain combines TRBV20-1 with TRBJ2-6. The sequenced sample was blood. The source of this sequence is a human donor with ulcerative colitis or Crohn's disease, or a healthy co-twin of an affected twin (not recorded which). The CDR3 reads CSAPRAGANVLTF.